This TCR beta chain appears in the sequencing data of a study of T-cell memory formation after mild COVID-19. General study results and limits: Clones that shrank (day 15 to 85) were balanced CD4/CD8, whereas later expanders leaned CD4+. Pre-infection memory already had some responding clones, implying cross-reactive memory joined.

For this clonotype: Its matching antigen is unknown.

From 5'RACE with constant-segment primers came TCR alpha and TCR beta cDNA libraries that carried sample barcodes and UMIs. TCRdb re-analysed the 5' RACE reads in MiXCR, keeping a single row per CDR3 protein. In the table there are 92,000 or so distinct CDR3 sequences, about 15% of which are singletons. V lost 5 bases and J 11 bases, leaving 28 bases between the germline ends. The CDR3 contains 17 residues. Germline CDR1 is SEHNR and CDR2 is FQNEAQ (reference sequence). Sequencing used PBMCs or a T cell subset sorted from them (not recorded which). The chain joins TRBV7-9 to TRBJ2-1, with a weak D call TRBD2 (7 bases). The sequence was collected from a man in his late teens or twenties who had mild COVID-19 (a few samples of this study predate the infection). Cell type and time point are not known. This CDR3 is CASSHEGGEGGYNKQFF. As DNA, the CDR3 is TGTGCCAGCAGCCATGAGGGTGGCGAGGGGGGGTATAACAAGCAGTTCTTC.